What follows are 13 T cell receptor beta chains derived from one specimen sequenced in a study of blood T cell repertoires in COVID-19. Generated by immunoSEQ multiplex PCR, the TCRdb table keeps only in-frame clones and is missing some. The sample records some 200,000 clones, 80% being singletons. Sequencing was done on a sample of peripheral blood. These receptors all come from a human donor in a cohort sampled during active COVID-19.

This chain links TRBV20-1 with TRBJ2-5; D is unclear. The ends were cut back, 3 bases at V and 5 bases at J, with 7 bases in the middle. The CDR3 extends over 11 amino acids. Germline CDR1 is DFQATT and CDR2 is SNEGSKA (reference sequence). The DNA of the CDR3 is TGCAGTGCTAGGATCGAGGAGACCCAGTACTTC. As protein: CSARIEETQYF.

The rearrangement uses TRBV4-3 and TRBJ2-7; a possible D gene is TRBD1 (5 bases). The V gene's germline CDR1 is LGHNA and CDR2 YSLEER. The CDR3 length is 14 residues. V lost 0 bases, J lost 6 bases, and 12 bases lay in between. CDR3 protein: CASSQDSQGGEQYF. The CDR3 nucleotides read TGCGCCAGCAGCCAAGATAGCCAGGGCGGCGAGCAGTACTTC.

The chain uses TRBV6-2 or TRBV6-3 and TRBJ2-7; 8 bases are a match to TRBD1. V lost 6 bases to trimming and J lost 2 bases; unmatched junction nucleotides: 0. This CDR3 has 12 amino acids. The germline V gene encodes CDR1 MNHEY and CDR2 SVGEGT. CDR3 region: CASSRGPYEQYF. In DNA, the CDR3 is TGTGCCAGCAGCAGGGGGCCCTACGAGCAGTACTTC.

This clone was observed a single time. V and J are TRBV6-5 and TRBJ1-5; perhaps TRBD1 as D (5 bases). This CDR3 region has 15 residues. The germline V and J ends were trimmed by 4 bases and 2 bases, with 12 bases remaining between them. Looked up from germline, CDR1 is MNHEY and CDR2 is SVGAGI. The DNA of the CDR3 is TGTGCCAGCAGTTCCGATGACAGACGCAATCAGCCCCAGCATTTT. Its protein is CASSSDDRRNQPQHF.

The genes are TRBV19 and TRBJ1-6; D call uncertain. CDR3 length equals 16 residues. V lost 10 bases to trimming and J lost 0 bases, with 16 bases between them. CDR1 LNHDA and CDR2 SQIVND come from the germline V gene (reference sequence). The CDR3 reads CATRIGPSSYNSPLHF. The CDR3 nucleotides are TGTGCCACCCGGATAGGTCCTAGCTCCTATAATTCACCCCTCCACTTT. The variable domain in full, with the rest retrieved from reference TRBV19 and TRBJ1-6, is DGGITQSPKYLFRKEGQNVTLSCEQNLNHDAMYWYRQDPGQGLRLIYYSQIVNDFQKGDIAEGYSVSREKKESFPLTVTSAQKNPTAFYLCATRIGPSSYNSPLHFGNGTRLTVT.

This clone was found a few times. This chain joins TRBV7-9 and TRBJ2-4, with a tentative D call TRBD2 (5 bases). CDR3 length: 15 residues. V lost 1 base and J 5 bases, leaving 12 bases between the germline ends. CDR1 and CDR2 (germline): SEHNR, FQNEAQ (reference sequence). CDR3 amino acids: CASSLEDFSQNIQYF. In DNA, the CDR3 is TGTGCCAGCAGCTTAGAGGACTTTTCCCAAAACATTCAGTACTTC.

V gene TRBV19 combines with J gene TRBJ1-4; possible D gene TRBD1, 6 bases. Per the germline V gene, CDR1 is LNHDA and CDR2 is SQIVND (reference sequence). V was trimmed by 6 bases and J by 8 bases, leaving 16 bases between them. This CDR3 has 14 amino acids. The CDR3 is CASRQGRLLEKLFF. In DNA, the CDR3 is TGTGCCAGTAGGCAGGGGCGGCTTTTGGAAAAACTGTTTTTT.

The chain combines TRBV28 with TRBJ2-3; 8 bases are shared with TRBD1. CDR3 size: 14 residues. The junction had 7 bases not matched to a gene; V was cut back by 5 bases and J by 6 bases. Germline CDR1 and CDR2: MDHEN and SYDVKM. DNA of the CDR3: TGTGCCAGCAGTCCCCCCGGGACAGGTGATACGCAGTATTTT. As protein: CASSPPGTGDTQYF. The full variable domain, rest sourced from reference TRBV28 and TRBJ2-3, is DVKVTQSSRYLVKRTGEKVFLECVQDMDHENMFWYRQDPGLGLRLIYFSYDVKMKEKGDIPEGYSVSREKKERFSLILESASTNQTSMYLCASSPPGTGDTQYFGPGTRLTVL.

This rearrangement joins TRBV28 to TRBJ2-7; no definite D call. CDR1 and CDR2 (germline): MDHEN, SYDVKM. V lost 3 bases and J lost 1, with 7 bases in between. The CDR3 length is 13 residues. The DNA of the CDR3 is TGTGCCAGCAGTTTCGGTCAATCCTACGAGCAGTACTTC. It encodes CASSFGQSYEQYF.

The chain uses TRBV27 and TRBJ2-3; 7 bases fit TRBD1. The V and J ends lost 3 bases and 6 bases, in that order; junction bases with no gene match: 3. The V gene's germline CDR1 is MNHEY and CDR2 SMNVEV (reference sequence). This CDR3 spans 13 amino acids. The chain's CDR3 is CASSFGTVDTQYF. CDR3 DNA: TGTGCCAGCAGTTTCGGGACAGTTGATACGCAGTATTTT.

The rearrangement joins TRBV7-2 to TRBJ1-4, with D possibly TRBD1 on 6 matching bases. V lost 1 base, J lost 6 bases, and 15 bases lay in between. Germline-derived CDR1 and CDR2 are SGHTA and FQGNSA. The CDR3 covers 16 residues. Written as DNA, the CDR3 is TGTGCCAGCAGCTTAGGTGTACAGGGTTTTGATGAAAAACTGTTTTTT. Amino acid sequence: CASSLGVQGFDEKLFF.

The rearrangement links TRBV5-1 to TRBJ2-7, with D perhaps TRBD1 (5 bases). V was clipped by 0 bases and J by 6 bases, with 13 bases between them. Germline V gives CDR1 SGHRS, CDR2 YFSETQ. The CDR3 spans 14 residues. In DNA, the CDR3 is TGCGCCAGCAGCTTGGGTGCAGGGCAGGGCGAGCAGTACTTC. The encoded protein is CASSLGAGQGEQYF.

The chain combines TRBV19 with TRBJ1-2; 9 bases agree with TRBD1. The CDR3 contains 15 residues. V dropped 6 bases and J dropped 7; count of bases not matched to a gene: 12. Germline V lookup: CDR1 LNHDA, CDR2 SQIVND (reference sequence). The CDR3 region has the DNA TGTGCCAGTAGCCTCCAGATTACAGGGGGCGGTGGCTACACCTTC. Its translation is CASSLQITGGGGYTF. Looking up the rest from reference TRBV19 and TRBJ1-2 gives the full variable domain: DGGITQSPKYLFRKEGQNVTLSCEQNLNHDAMYWYRQDPGQGLRLIYYSQIVNDFQKGDIAEGYSVSREKKESFPLTVTSAQKNPTAFYLCASSLQITGGGGYTFGSGTRLTVV.